This TCR beta chain was recovered during a study of Ad26.COV2.S vaccination and SARS-CoV-2 variants listed by TCRdb under 2021. About the full investigation: Donors in the vaccine arm were drawn from COV1001, a phase I-IIa trial of Ad26.COV2.S in healthy adults that was multicentre, randomized, double-blind and placebo-controlled. Ad26.COV2.S was administered intramuscularly at 5 x 10^10 or 1 x 10^11 viral particles, either as a single shot or as two shots given 56 days apart. TCRbeta repertoire sequencing was used to assess the specificity and breadth of SARS-CoV-2-reactive T cell receptors after Ad26.COV2.S vaccination. A total of approximately 30 samples were included in the TCR-sequenced set, comprising around 20 Ad26.COV2.S vaccine recipients, 5 placebo recipients and 8 SARS-CoV-2 convalescent individuals. Trial participants were randomized into five groups of five, in which low-dose or high-dose Ad26.COV2.S was given once or twice, or placebo was given on both occasions. Blinding of investigators to trial group allocation was maintained during experiments and outcome assessment. The paper's findings and limits, for the study overall: Ad26.COV2.S recipients had higher spike-specific TCR breadth than placebo recipients (P = 0.0014). After vaccination, spike-specific CD8+ and CD4+ T cell responses were reported to show substantial breadth. Vaccine and placebo recipients had similar non-spike TCR breadth, a finding consistent with the vaccine containing only spike. The authors noted that total T cell responses may have been underestimated by the TCR breadth and depth analyses. Comparing responses between vaccine doses or regimens was not something the study was powered to do.

This clone came up once. Its recognized antigen is unknown. No base quality information exists; no much larger clone differs at one position. The treatment or condition label, as the study defines it: roughly 19 received Ad26.COV2.S at low or high dose, single or two shots; roughly 5 received placebo; per-sample allocation not given. Repertoires of vaccine and placebo recipients were sequenced from samples collected on day 63 after the first injection. In Cohort 1b, about 27 adults aged 18-55 years were enrolled at a single site in Boston, USA, between 29 July and 7 August 2020. Ad26.COV2.S was a replication-incompetent adenovirus type 26 vector that expressed a prefusion-stabilized SARS-CoV-2 spike protein derived from the original Wuhan strain. There are 16 amino acids in the CDR3, from cysteine to phenylalanine inclusive. Of all the DNA, just the CDR3 is kept, 48 bases in frame from base 1. V and J are truncated by 0 bases and 6 bases respectively, leaving an intervening sequence of 16 bases. CDR1 and CDR2 are drawn from the germline V gene (reference sequence): LGHDT, YNNKEL.

The immunoSEQ Assay was used to sequence TCRbeta CDR3 regions. After extraction, genomic DNA underwent amplification by bias-controlled multiplex PCR, followed by high-throughput sequencing. Per the source publication's procedure: To quantify the absolute abundance of every unique TCRbeta CDR3 region, sequences were collapsed and filtered. T cell fraction was estimated by normalizing TCRbeta template counts to usable DNA, which was measured by amplifying reference genes present in all nucleated cells. Repertoire TCRs were annotated as SARS-CoV-2-specific when V gene, CDR3 amino acid sequence and J gene were exactly matched to a known reactive TCR set. The reference SARS-CoV-2 TCR set was obtained from MIRA and was filtered for enrichment in COVID-19-positive ImmuneCODE repertoires, whereby public or cross-reactive TCRs were removed. Based on the MIRA antigens, annotated TCRs were further analysed at the level of specific ORF or position within ORF. Breadth was defined as the number of annotated unique rearrangements divided by the total number of unique productive rearrangements, and depth was defined as the summed frequency of the annotated unique rearrangements. Group comparisons of TCR breadth used two-sided Wilcoxon rank-sum tests. TCRdb provides this immuneACCESS table in a form limited to in-frame rearrangements. Some clones are lacking; in checked studies, under half of them reflect an unresolved V gene, and why the rest are absent is not known. V, J and clone size are those of that table, while D and trimming were read from the DNA. Here the sample has around 250,000 clones; more than 75% occur a single time. The ten largest clones represent over 2.5% of the sample.

This specimen consisted of peripheral blood, obtained in a trial of Ad26.COV2.S vaccine versus placebo. The chain joins TRBV3-1 (or the pseudogene TRBV3-2) to TRBJ2-3; perhaps TRBD1 is the D gene, with 6 bases matching. This TCR was sampled from a person aged 18-60 years who received the Ad26.COV2.S COVID-19 vaccine or a placebo. The DNA sequence is as follows: TGTGCCAGCAGCCAAGATCGACAGGTCTTCGGGGATACGCAGTATTTT. This translates into CASSQDRQVFGDTQYF.